Given below is one T cell receptor (beta chain) in context. Its antigen is not known. CDR3 length: 15 residues. V lost 5 bases to trimming and J lost 2 bases; unmatched junction nucleotides: 7. 60 Vbeta and 13 Jbeta primers were used in PCR. Repertoires were generated with immunoSEQ multiplex PCR, while TCRdb's copy carries only in-frame clones and drops some. This sample has about 140,000 clones, with around 73% found just once. This sample was included in a study of cytomegalovirus exposure and HLA in healthy donors. Study-wide points: Highly shared variants forming one cluster were likely a sequencing artifact. Using a false discovery rate of 0.05, a later analysis showed that 16,951 TCR beta sequences were associated with HLA alleles. For TCR beta chains, V- and J-gene trimming was later linked to a missense DCLRE1C variant.

Sequenced input: PBMCs. The chain couples TRBV5-3 to TRBJ2-1; 7 bases map to TRBD2. TRBV5-3 is an open reading frame whose function is uncertain. The TCR comes from a woman in her forties in good health and CMV-seronegative. This chain's CDR3 is CARSFNGGTYNEQFF. The CDR3 DNA follows: TGTGCCAGAAGTTTCAACGGGGGGACCTACAATGAGCAGTTCTTC.